A selection of T cell receptor beta chains follows, all from one sample in a study of T cell responses to AZD1222 COVID-19 vaccine. This table comes from immunoSEQ multiplex PCR, and its TCRdb copy is limited to in-frame clones, with some not included. The sample holds 110,000 to 150,000 clones, around 90% seen once. The sequencing used peripheral blood, collected on day 0 of AZD1222 vaccination. Receptor source: an adult in good health. Both conserved end residues are part of each CDR3. D genes are given only for firm matches. Clone size is shown for a subset of rows, as once, few, many or a class of expanded clone.

abundance: NA
v_gene: TRBV18
j_gene: TRBJ1-1
len: 15
d_gene: TRBD1
CDR3aa: CASSPLGQGGTEAFF
CDR3nt: TGTGCCAGCTCACCTTTGGGACAGGGTGGCACTGAAGCTTTCTTT

abundance: NA
v_gene: TRBV10-3
j_gene: TRBJ2-2
len: 11
d_gene: NA
CDR3aa: CATSNTGELFF
CDR3nt: TGTGCCACATCGAACACCGGGGAGCTGTTTTTT

abundance: NA
v_gene: TRBV5-1
j_gene: TRBJ2-3
len: 16
d_gene: TRBD2
CDR3aa: CASSPRLAASTDTQYF
CDR3nt: TGCGCCAGCAGCCCTCGACTAGCCGCGAGCACAGATACGCAGTATTTT

abundance: NA
v_gene: TRBV5-4
j_gene: TRBJ2-5
len: 16
d_gene: TRBD1
CDR3aa: CASSPGTGRFEETQYF
CDR3nt: TGTGCCAGCAGCCCCGGGACAGGGCGGTTCGAGGAGACCCAGTACTTC

abundance: NA
v_gene: TRBV3-1/TRBV3-2
j_gene: TRBJ2-7
len: 15
d_gene: NA
CDR3aa: CASSTSQATPYEQYF
CDR3nt: TGTGCCAGCAGCACAAGCCAGGCCACTCCCTACGAGCAGTACTTC

abundance: NA
v_gene: TRBV5-1
j_gene: TRBJ1-1
len: 16
d_gene: TRBD1
CDR3aa: CASSELGQGVNTEAFF
CDR3nt: TGCGCCAGCAGCGAACTTGGACAGGGAGTGAACACTGAAGCTTTCTTT

abundance: NA
v_gene: TRBV19
j_gene: TRBJ1-5
len: 16
d_gene: TRBD1
CDR3aa: CASRGTGEGSNQPQHF
CDR3nt: TGTGCCAGTAGAGGGACAGGGGAGGGTAGCAATCAGCCCCAGCATTTT

abundance: few
v_gene: TRBV4-3
j_gene: TRBJ2-1
len: 15
d_gene: NA
CDR3aa: CASSRNPGSINEQFF
CDR3nt: TGCGCCAGCAGCCGAAACCCCGGGAGCATCAATGAGCAGTTCTTC

abundance: NA
v_gene: TRBV7-8
j_gene: TRBJ1-1
len: 11
d_gene: NA
CDR3aa: CASSPSLNAFF
CDR3nt: TGTGCCAGCAGCCCCAGCCTGAACGCTTTCTTT

abundance: once
v_gene: TRBV7-2
j_gene: TRBJ1-5
len: 17
d_gene: TRBD1
CDR3aa: CASSPRGTVGSNQPQHF
CDR3nt: TGTGCCAGCAGCCCGCGAGGGACAGTCGGGAGCAATCAGCCCCAGCATTTT

abundance: NA
v_gene: TRBV5-1
j_gene: TRBJ2-2
len: 14
d_gene: NA
CDR3aa: CASSLDSPAGELFF
CDR3nt: TGCGCCAGCAGCTTGGATTCCCCCGCCGGGGAGCTGTTTTTT

abundance: NA
v_gene: TRBV5-4
j_gene: TRBJ2-3
len: 15
d_gene: TRBD1
CDR3aa: CASSPQGALTDTQYF
CDR3nt: TGTGCCAGCAGCCCGCAGGGGGCGTTAACAGATACGCAGTATTTT

abundance: NA
v_gene: TRBV12-3/TRBV12-4
j_gene: TRBJ2-5
len: 13
d_gene: NA
CDR3aa: CASSFFRRETQYF
CDR3nt: TGTGCCAGCAGTTTCTTTAGGAGGGAGACCCAGTACTTC

abundance: NA
v_gene: TRBV7-2
j_gene: TRBJ2-2
len: 16
d_gene: NA
CDR3aa: CASSPTAGLNTGELFF
CDR3nt: TGTGCCAGCAGCCCCACGGCGGGGCTGAACACCGGGGAGCTGTTTTTT

abundance: NA
v_gene: TRBV27
j_gene: TRBJ1-4
len: 13
d_gene: NA
CDR3aa: CASRDLTGEKLFF
CDR3nt: TGTGCCAGCAGGGACCTGACAGGTGAAAAACTGTTTTTT

abundance: few
v_gene: TRBV4-2
j_gene: TRBJ1-3
len: 13
d_gene: NA
CDR3aa: CASSQDLGNTIYF
CDR3nt: TGTGCCAGCAGCCAAGATCTGGGAAACACCATATATTTT

abundance: NA
v_gene: TRBV6-5
j_gene: TRBJ2-7
len: 14
d_gene: NA
CDR3aa: CASSPLDEAYEQYF
CDR3nt: TGTGCCAGCAGTCCCCTGGACGAAGCCTACGAGCAGTACTTC

abundance: NA
v_gene: TRBV6-5
j_gene: TRBJ2-1
len: 14
d_gene: NA
CDR3aa: CASFRVLSYNEQFF
CDR3nt: TGTGCCAGCTTTCGGGTGTTGTCCTACAATGAGCAGTTCTTC

abundance: NA
v_gene: TRBV4-2
j_gene: TRBJ2-7
len: 15
d_gene: NA
CDR3aa: CASSQEESVAYEQYF
CDR3nt: TGTGCCAGCAGCCAGGAAGAATCAGTCGCCTACGAGCAGTACTTC

abundance: NA
v_gene: TRBV6-5
j_gene: TRBJ2-7
len: 12
d_gene: TRBD2
CDR3aa: CASASGRYEQYF
CDR3nt: TGTGCCAGCGCCAGCGGGAGGTACGAGCAGTACTTC

abundance: NA
v_gene: TRBV29-1
j_gene: TRBJ1-5
len: 18
d_gene: NA
CDR3aa: CSVAARVNMAYSNQPQHF
CDR3nt: TGCAGCGTTGCCGCCCGCGTCAATATGGCGTATAGCAATCAGCCCCAGCATTTT

abundance: NA
v_gene: TRBV5-4
j_gene: TRBJ1-2
len: 14
d_gene: NA
CDR3aa: CASSSPGGTFDYTF
CDR3nt: TGTGCCAGCAGCTCCCCGGGCGGGACTTTTGACTACACCTTC

abundance: NA
v_gene: TRBV9
j_gene: TRBJ2-1
len: 17
d_gene: TRBD2
CDR3aa: CASSVDLAGGLYNEQFF
CDR3nt: TGTGCCAGCAGCGTCGATCTAGCGGGAGGTCTCTACAATGAGCAGTTCTTC

abundance: NA
v_gene: TRBV21-1
j_gene: TRBJ1-6
len: 20
d_gene: NA
CDR3aa: CASSKDRGAMRSSYNSPLHF
CDR3nt: TGTGCCAGCAGCAAGGACAGGGGCGCCATGAGGAGCTCCTATAATTCGCCCCTCCACTTT

abundance: few
v_gene: TRBV7-6
j_gene: TRBJ2-3
len: 17
d_gene: TRBD2
CDR3aa: CASSFFSGGRATDTQYF
CDR3nt: TGTGCCAGCAGCTTCTTCTCCGGCGGGAGGGCTACAGATACGCAGTATTTT

abundance: NA
v_gene: TRBV30
j_gene: TRBJ1-1
len: 12
d_gene: NA
CDR3aa: CAWSQRDTEAFF
CDR3nt: TGTGCCTGGTCCCAAAGAGACACTGAAGCTTTCTTT

abundance: once
v_gene: TRBV28
j_gene: TRBJ1-3
len: 17
d_gene: NA
CDR3aa: CASSLDPLAGAGNTIYF
CDR3nt: TGTGCCAGCAGTTTGGACCCCCTAGCTGGGGCTGGAAACACCATATATTTT